Listed below are T cell receptor beta chains from one sample, sequenced in a study of T cell responses to AZD1222 COVID-19 vaccine. Assay: immunoSEQ multiplex PCR; the TCRdb copy retains only in-frame clones and omits some. The sample records some 82,000 clones, just under 90% being singletons. The source was peripheral blood, collected on day 0 of AZD1222 vaccination. The source is an adult in good health. CDR3s leave out the opening cysteine and the closing phenylalanine or tryptophan. D genes are given only for firm matches.

TRBV27 - ASSFGWGDTDTQY
TRBV14 - ASSQAGVGAF
TRBV7-2 - ASSLKRVDTQY
TRBV18 - ASSPPIRASSYNEQF
TRBV4-1 TRBD1 ASSQGQGASPLH
TRBV7-2 - ASSLAGSGTSRNEQF
TRBV7-9 - ASSSPPEGGETQY
TRBV5-6 - ASSSGSNQPQH
TRBV3-1/TRBV3-2 TRBD2 ASSQDRLAGPRETQY
TRBV5-6 - ASSFGGPSYEQY
TRBV6-6 TRBD1 ASRMDRVNNSPLH
TRBV19 - ASSIPAGSITEAF
TRBV27 - ASSGRLKGGAEAF
TRBV28 TRBD1 ASIDRGQETQY
TRBV12-5 - ASGFSGSSGYT
TRBV10-1 - ASSADHTRTQY
TRBV7-6 - ASSSDKIGTQY
TRBV28 - ATFLWQVGAF
TRBV5-1 TRBD1 ASSLTQGQHGYT
TRBV3-1/TRBV3-2 - ASSQGRPPIGYT
TRBV20-1 - SASEANLLGQPQH
TRBV18 - ASSPMGGGGTEAF
TRBV7-7 - ASSRTEQETQY
TRBV19 - ASGEERAAYNEQF
TRBV7-9 - ASSLAHGGVNEQF
TRBV7-8 - ASSTLQLGETQY
TRBV6-5 TRBD2 ASSFRLAGSNNEQF
TRBV3-1/TRBV3-2 - ASSPERGASYGYT
TRBV6-2/TRBV6-3 - ASSSTGNTDTQY
TRBV29-1 TRBD2 SVAPVAGGPFAKNIQY
TRBV27 - ASSPGGAGELF
TRBV28 - ASSIGAGTSTF